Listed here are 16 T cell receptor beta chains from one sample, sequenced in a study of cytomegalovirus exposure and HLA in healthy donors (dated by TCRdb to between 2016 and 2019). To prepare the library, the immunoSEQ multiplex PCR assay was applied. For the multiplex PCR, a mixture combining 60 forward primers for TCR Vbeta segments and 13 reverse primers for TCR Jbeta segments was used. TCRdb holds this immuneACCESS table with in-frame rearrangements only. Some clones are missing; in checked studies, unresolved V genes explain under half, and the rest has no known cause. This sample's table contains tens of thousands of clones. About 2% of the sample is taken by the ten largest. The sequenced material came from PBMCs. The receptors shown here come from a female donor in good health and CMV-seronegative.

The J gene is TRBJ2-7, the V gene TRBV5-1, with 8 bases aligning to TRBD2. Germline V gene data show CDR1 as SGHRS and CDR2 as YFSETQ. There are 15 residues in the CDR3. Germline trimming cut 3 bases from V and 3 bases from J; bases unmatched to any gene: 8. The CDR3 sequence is CASSSDTGGVYEQYF. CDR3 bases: TGCGCCAGCAGCTCTGATACGGGAGGGGTCTACGAGCAGTACTTC.

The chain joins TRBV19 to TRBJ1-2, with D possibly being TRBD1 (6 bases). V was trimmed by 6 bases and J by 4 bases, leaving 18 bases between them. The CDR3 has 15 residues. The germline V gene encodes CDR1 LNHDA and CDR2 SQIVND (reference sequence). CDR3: CASRTRGGAPYGYTF. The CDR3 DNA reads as TGTGCCAGTAGGACCCGCGGGGGGGCGCCCTATGGCTACACCTTC.

CDR3 residues: CASSFNPTVNTEAFF. In nucleotides, the CDR3 is TGTGCCAGCAGCTTCAATCCGACAGTTAACACTGAAGCTTTCTTT. The V call is TRBV7-9, the J call TRBJ1-1, with D possibly matching TRBD1 (5 bases). CDR3 length: 15 residues. The V end lost 3 bases, the J end lost 2 bases, and 13 bases lay between the germline ends. The germline gives CDR1 SEHNR, CDR2 FQNEAQ (reference sequence).

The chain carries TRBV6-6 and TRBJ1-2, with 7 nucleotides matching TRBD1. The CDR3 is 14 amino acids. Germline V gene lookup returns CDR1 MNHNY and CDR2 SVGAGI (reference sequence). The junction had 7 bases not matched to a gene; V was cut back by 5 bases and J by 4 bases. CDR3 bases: TGTGCCAGCAGTCTAGGGGGCAGGGGCTATGGCTACACCTTC. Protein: CASSLGGRGYGYTF.

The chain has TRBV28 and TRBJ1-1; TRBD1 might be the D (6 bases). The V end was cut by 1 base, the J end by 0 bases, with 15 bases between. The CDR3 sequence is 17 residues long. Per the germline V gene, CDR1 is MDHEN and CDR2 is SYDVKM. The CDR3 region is CASSLLVPAGVNTEAFF. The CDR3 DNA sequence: TGTGCCAGCAGTTTATTAGTCCCAGCAGGGGTGAACACTGAAGCTTTCTTT.

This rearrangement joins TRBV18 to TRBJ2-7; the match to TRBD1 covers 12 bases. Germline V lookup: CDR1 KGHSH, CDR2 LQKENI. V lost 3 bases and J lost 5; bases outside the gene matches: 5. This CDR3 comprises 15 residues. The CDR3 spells CASSPQGQGAHEQYF. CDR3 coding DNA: TGTGCCAGCTCACCCCAGGGACAGGGGGCCCACGAGCAGTACTTC.

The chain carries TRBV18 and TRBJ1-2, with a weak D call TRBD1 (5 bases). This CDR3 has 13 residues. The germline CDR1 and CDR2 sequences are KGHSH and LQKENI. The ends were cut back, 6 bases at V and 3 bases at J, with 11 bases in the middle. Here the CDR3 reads CASSPGDDYGYTF. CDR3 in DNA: TGTGCCAGCTCTCCGGGGGACGACTATGGCTACACCTTC.

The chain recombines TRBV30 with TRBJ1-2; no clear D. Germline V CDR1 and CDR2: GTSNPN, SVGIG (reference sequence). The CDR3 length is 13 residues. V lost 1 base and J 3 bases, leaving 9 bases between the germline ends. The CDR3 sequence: CAWSGDTHYGYTF. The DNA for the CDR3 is TGTGCCTGGAGTGGCGACACCCACTATGGCTACACCTTC. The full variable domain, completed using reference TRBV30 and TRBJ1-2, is SQTIHQWPATLVQPVGSPLSLECTVEGTSNPNLYWYRQAAGRGLQLLFYSVGIGQISSEVPQNLSASRPQDRQFILSSKKLLLSDSGFYLCAWSGDTHYGYTFGSGTRLTVV.

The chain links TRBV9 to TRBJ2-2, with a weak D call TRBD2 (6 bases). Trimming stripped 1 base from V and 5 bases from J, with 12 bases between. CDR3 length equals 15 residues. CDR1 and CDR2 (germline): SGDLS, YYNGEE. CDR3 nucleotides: TGTGCCAGCAGCGTAAGTAGCGGAATAACCGGGGAGCTGTTTTTT. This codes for CASSVSSGITGELFF.

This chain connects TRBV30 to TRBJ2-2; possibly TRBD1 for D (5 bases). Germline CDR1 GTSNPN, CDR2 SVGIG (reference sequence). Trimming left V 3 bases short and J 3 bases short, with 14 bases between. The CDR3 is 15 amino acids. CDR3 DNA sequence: TGTGCCTGGAGGTGGGGCACCACCGACACCGGGGAGCTGTTTTTT. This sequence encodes CAWRWGTTDTGELFF.

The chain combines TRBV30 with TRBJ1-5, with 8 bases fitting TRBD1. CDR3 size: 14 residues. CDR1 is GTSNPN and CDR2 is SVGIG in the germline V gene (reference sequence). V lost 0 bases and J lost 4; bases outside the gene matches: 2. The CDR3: CAWSVRTGNQPQHF. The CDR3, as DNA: TGTGCCTGGAGTGTAAGGACAGGGAATCAGCCCCAGCATTTT.

As DNA, the CDR3 is TGTGCCAGCAGTTACCTGGGACTAGCGGGAGACAATGAGCAGTTCTTC. Translation gives CASSYLGLAGDNEQFF. The chain uses TRBV6-5 and TRBJ2-1, with 14 nucleotides matching TRBD2. The CDR3 covers 16 residues. Germline loops: CDR1 MNHEY, CDR2 SVGAGI. Trimming cost V 2 bases and J 5 bases; bases outside gene matches: 2.

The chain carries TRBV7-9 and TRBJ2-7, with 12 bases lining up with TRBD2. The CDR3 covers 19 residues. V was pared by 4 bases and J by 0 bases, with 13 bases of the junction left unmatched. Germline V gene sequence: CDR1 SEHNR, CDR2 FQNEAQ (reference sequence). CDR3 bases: TGTGCCAGCAGCTCCCCACCGGGACTAGCGGGCCCGAGCTCCTACGAGCAGTACTTC. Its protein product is CASSSPPGLAGPSSYEQYF. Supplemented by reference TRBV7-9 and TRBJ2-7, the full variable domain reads DTGVSQNPRHKITKRGQNVTFRCDPISEHNRLYWYRQTLGQGPEFLTYFQNEAQLEKSRLLSDRFSAERPKGSFSTLEIQRTEQGDSAMYLCASSSPPGLAGPSSYEQYFGPGTRLTVT.

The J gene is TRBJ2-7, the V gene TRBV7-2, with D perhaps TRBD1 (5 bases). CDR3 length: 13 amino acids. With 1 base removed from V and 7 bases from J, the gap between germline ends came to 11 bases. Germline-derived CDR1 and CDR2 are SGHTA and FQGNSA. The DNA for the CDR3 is TGTGCCAGCAGCTTAGGTCTCAGGGAAGAGCAGTACTTC. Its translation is CASSLGLREEQYF.

CDR3 nucleotides: TGTGCCAGCAGGGCTAGCGGGGGAAGCACAGATACGCAGTATTTT. As protein: CASRASGGSTDTQYF. This chain uses TRBV6-5 with TRBJ2-3, with TRBD2 matching 10 bases. The CDR3 is 15 amino acids. Per the germline V gene, CDR1 is MNHEY and CDR2 is SVGAGI. Trimming took 6 bases from V and 0 from J; bases not matched to a gene: 3.

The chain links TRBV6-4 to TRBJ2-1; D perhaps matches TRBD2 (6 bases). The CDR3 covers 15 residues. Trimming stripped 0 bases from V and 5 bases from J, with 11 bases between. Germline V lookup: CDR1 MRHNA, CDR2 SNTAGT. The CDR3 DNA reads TGTGCCAGCAGTGACTCGTCTAGCGACGACAATGAGCAGTTCTTC. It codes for CASSDSSSDDNEQFF.